The source of this T cell receptor (beta chain) is a study of blood T cell repertoires in COVID-19. Study context: Sources were T cells, B-cell-depleted T cells, or PBMCs; the material itself was cDNA or gDNA.

Original methodology: Counts of nucleated cells, estimated from reference gene primer amplification, were obtained. Assay: immunoSEQ multiplex PCR; the TCRdb copy retains only in-frame clones and omits some. Clone size and V and J calls were adopted from that table, with D and trimming inferred from the DNA. The sample holds over 200,000 clones; approximately 88% are singletons and the top ten take roughly 0.8%. V lost 6 bases and J lost 7, with 7 bases in between. Per germline, CDR1 WSHSY and CDR2 SAAADI. The CDR3 contains 10 residues. This chain connects TRBV10-2 to TRBJ2-7; perhaps TRBD2 as D (5 bases). The sequencing sample was made of peripheral blood. The TCR was taken from a woman in her twenties or thirties with acute or convalescent COVID-19. This chain's CDR3 is CASSGIEQYF. CDR3 sequence (DNA): TGCGCCAGCAGCGGGATTGAGCAGTACTTC.